The T cell receptor (beta chain) under discussion was sequenced for a study of blood T cells in healthy people across ages. Study conclusions and caveats: Estimates of total diversity, which came from one million sequenced T cells, were considered to be underestimates.

In germline, CDR1 is GTSNPN, CDR2 SVGIG (reference sequence). The CDR3 consists of 16 residues. Alongside a J-beta primer mix, a sample-barcoded 5' primer served in a second PCR lasting roughly 7 to 11 cycles. TCRdb reanalysed the 5' RACE reads using MiXCR and keeps one entry per CDR3 protein. The table lists around 1,700,000 distinct CDR3 sequences, 25% to 30% of them singletons. Worth noting for this clonotype: The antigen is unknown. An end of the junction does not agree with germline; a read error may underlie this.

V is TRBV30 and J is TRBJ1-2, with TRBD1 as a possible D gene (5 bases). The sample taken for sequencing was blood. The clonotype comes from a woman aged 25 to 39 in good health. CDR3 coding DNA: TGTGTCTGGAGTACGAAGGGGATTGTCGCTAACTATGGCTACACCTTC. Protein: CVWSTKGIVANYGYTF.